This is a list of T cell receptor beta chains from one sample in a study of technical replicates of blood from several donors. Profiling relied on immunoSEQ multiplex PCR, and the TCRdb table lists in-frame clones only, not all of them. The sample consists of nearly 80,000 clones, about 92% of them appearing once. The sequenced material came from T cells isolated from PBMCs. Source of these receptors: a human donor in good health. Each CDR3 is given without its conserved first and last residue. The order of the fields is V gene, CDR3 protein.

v_call: TRBV11-2; cdr3_aa: ASSLFGEREVSTDTQY
v_call: TRBV5-1; cdr3_aa: ASSLTGEDQPQH
v_call: TRBV11-2; cdr3_aa: ASSLASGSSYEQY
v_call: TRBV28; cdr3_aa: ASSLTSGARGDGYT
v_call: TRBV15; cdr3_aa: ATSRGIGTGGYTEAF
v_call: TRBV28; cdr3_aa: ASSLSTGLTEAF
v_call: TRBV5-4; cdr3_aa: ASSLEAGGTEAF
v_call: TRBV28; cdr3_aa: ASSLSGGHYEQY
v_call: TRBV5-1; cdr3_aa: ASSSESGIDAF
v_call: TRBV11-2; cdr3_aa: ASSVRRGTYNEQF
v_call: TRBV9; cdr3_aa: ASSVLGTSGNEQF
v_call: TRBV5-8; cdr3_aa: ASSSGLAIAKNIQY
v_call: TRBV29-1; cdr3_aa: SGGQGSYEQY
v_call: TRBV4-1; cdr3_aa: ASSLGGAWNTEAF
v_call: TRBV9; cdr3_aa: ASSAREGVDNEQF
v_call: TRBV30; cdr3_aa: AWSATGGGEQY
v_call: TRBV4-1; cdr3_aa: ASSPGGNTEAF
v_call: TRBV25-1; cdr3_aa: ASSAANQPQH
v_call: TRBV15; cdr3_aa: ATSRSSGAGGPQH
v_call: TRBV5-1; cdr3_aa: ASTAGDNYGYT
v_call: TRBV28; cdr3_aa: ASSLGGGARQPQH
v_call: TRBV29-1; cdr3_aa: SVEEGTSYEQY
v_call: TRBV10-3; cdr3_aa: AVQGPNTEAF
v_call: TRBV7-9; cdr3_aa: ASSTRAGDTDTQY
v_call: TRBV11-2; cdr3_aa: ASSLDRLYTEAF
v_call: TRBV5-4; cdr3_aa: ASGIPGHSTGELF
v_call: TRBV7-6; cdr3_aa: ASSSHFKETEAF
v_call: TRBV6-4; cdr3_aa: ASSLVAGPTDTQY
v_call: TRBV1; cdr3_aa: TSSQVEQRDEKLF
v_call: TRBV28; cdr3_aa: ASSLGLAQQY
v_call: TRBV7-9; cdr3_aa: ASSLNLAGDISYEQY
v_call: TRBV19; cdr3_aa: ASSRQGVNTEAF
v_call: TRBV5-1; cdr3_aa: ASSLPGQGIEQY
v_call: TRBV28; cdr3_aa: ASRDSSSYNEQF
v_call: TRBV4-2; cdr3_aa: ASSPGLQEVNTEAF